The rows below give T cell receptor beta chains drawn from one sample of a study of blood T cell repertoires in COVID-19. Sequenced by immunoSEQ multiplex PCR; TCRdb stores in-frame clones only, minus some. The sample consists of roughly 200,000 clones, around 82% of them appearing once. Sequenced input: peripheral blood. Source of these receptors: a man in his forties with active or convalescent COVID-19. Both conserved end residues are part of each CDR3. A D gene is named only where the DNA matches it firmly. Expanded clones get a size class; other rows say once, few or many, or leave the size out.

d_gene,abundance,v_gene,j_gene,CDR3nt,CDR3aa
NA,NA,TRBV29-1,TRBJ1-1,TGCAGCGTGAGATCTCTCGGTGAAGCTTTCTTT,CSVRSLGEAFF
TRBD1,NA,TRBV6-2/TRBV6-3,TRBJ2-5,TGTGCCAGCAGTTACCCTCCACACCGGGACAGGGAAGGTGAAAAGACCCAGTACTTC,CASSYPPHRDREGEKTQYF
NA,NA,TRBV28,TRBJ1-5,TGTGCCAGCAGTCTACCAACAGGGACGAGCAATCAGCCCCAGCATTTT,CASSLPTGTSNQPQHF
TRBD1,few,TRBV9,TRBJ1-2,TGTGCCAGCAGCTTCGGACAGGGGATGGATGGCTACACCTTC,CASSFGQGMDGYTF
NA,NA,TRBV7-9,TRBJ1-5,TGTGCCAGCAGCTTAGGAGTGAATCAGCCCCAGCATTTT,CASSLGVNQPQHF
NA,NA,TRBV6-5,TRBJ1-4,TGTGCCAGCAGTCCCTGGACAGCAAATAATGAAAAACTGTTTTTT,CASSPWTANNEKLFF
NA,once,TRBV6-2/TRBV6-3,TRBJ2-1,TGTGCCAGCAGTTATGACTTCCTGCGACTCGGGGTTGGTGGTGAGCAGTTCTTC,CASSYDFLRLGVGGEQFF
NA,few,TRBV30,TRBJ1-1,TGTGCCTGGAGCCCAAGATGGGGAGGAACTGAAGCTTTCTTT,CAWSPRWGGTEAFF
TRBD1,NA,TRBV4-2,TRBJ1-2,TGTGCCAGCAGCCAAGAGTCGACAGGGGACTATGGCTACACCTTC,CASSQESTGDYGYTF
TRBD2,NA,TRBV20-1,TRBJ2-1,TGCAGTGCTAGTAGGCTAGCGGTCTTAAGCTCCTACAATGAGCAGTTCTTC,CSASRLAVLSSYNEQFF
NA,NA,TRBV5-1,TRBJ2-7,TGCGCCAGCAGCTTGGAAGGACACCCCAACTACGAGCAGTACTTC,CASSLEGHPNYEQYF
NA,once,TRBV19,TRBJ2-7,TGTGCCAGTAGTATGGGGCAGAGCCAAGAGCAGTACTTC,CASSMGQSQEQYF
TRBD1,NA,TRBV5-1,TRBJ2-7,TGCGCCAGCAGCTTGGCCGGGACAGGGGTGACAGCGCAGTACTTC,CASSLAGTGVTAQYF
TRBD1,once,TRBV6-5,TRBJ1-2,TGTGCCAGCAGTCGCGGGACAGGGTTTGGCTACACCTTC,CASSRGTGFGYTF
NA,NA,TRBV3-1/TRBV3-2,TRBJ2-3,TGTGCCAGCAGCAAAACTCGGGCAGATACGCAGTATTTT,CASSKTRADTQYF
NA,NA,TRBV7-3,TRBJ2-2,TGTGCCAGCAGCTTATTGGCTAGCACCGGGGAGCTGTTTTTT,CASSLLASTGELFF
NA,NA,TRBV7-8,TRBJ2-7,TGTGCCAGCAGCTTAGATGGCGGGCCCTACGAGCAGTACTTC,CASSLDGGPYEQYF
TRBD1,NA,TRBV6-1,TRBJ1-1,TGTGCCAGCAGTGAGGGGACAGGGGCGGGGGCTTTCTTT,CASSEGTGAGAFF
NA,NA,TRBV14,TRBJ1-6,TGTGCCAGCGGGCTCACCTATAATTCACCCCTCCACTTT,CASGLTYNSPLHF
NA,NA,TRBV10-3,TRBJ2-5,TGTGCCATCAGTACCAGGGGACCCCAAGAGACCCAGTACTTC,CAISTRGPQETQYF
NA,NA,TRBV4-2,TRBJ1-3,TGTGCCAGCAGCCTACGAGGCGGAAACACCATATATTTT,CASSLRGGNTIYF
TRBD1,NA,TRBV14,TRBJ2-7,TGTGCCAGCAGCCGCCCGAGGACAGGGGGGTCTGGGGAGCAGTACTTC,CASSRPRTGGSGEQYF
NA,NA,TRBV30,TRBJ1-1,TGTGCCTGGATTATGACAGGTCGCTTCTACAAAGCTTTCTTT,CAWIMTGRFYKAFF
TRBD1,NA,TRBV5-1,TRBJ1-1,TGCGCCAGCAGCGGTGGGACAGGTCGGAACACTGAAGCTTTCTTT,CASSGGTGRNTEAFF
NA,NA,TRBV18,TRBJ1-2,TGTGCCAGCTCACCAGACGGGGAGGTTGGCTACACCTTC,CASSPDGEVGYTF
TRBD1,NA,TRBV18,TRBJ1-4,TGTGCCAGCTCACTGGGACAGTCTAATGAAAAACTGTTTTTT,CASSLGQSNEKLFF
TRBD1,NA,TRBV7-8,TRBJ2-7,TGTGCCAGCAGCTTAGTACAGGGGAGCTCCTACGAGCAGTACTTC,CASSLVQGSSYEQYF
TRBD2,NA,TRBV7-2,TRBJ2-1,TGTGCCAGCACTCCCCCCCGCGGGGGTTCCTCCTACAATGAGCAGTTCTTC,CASTPPRGGSSYNEQFF
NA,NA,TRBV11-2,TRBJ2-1,TGTGCCAGCAGCTTAGCCCAGGTCGGGAGTTACAATGAGCAGTTCTTC,CASSLAQVGSYNEQFF
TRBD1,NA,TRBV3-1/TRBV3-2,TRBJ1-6,TGTGCCAGCAGCCTCGGACAGGGGGATTCACCCCTCCACTTT,CASSLGQGDSPLHF
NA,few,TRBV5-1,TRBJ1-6,TGCGCCAGCAGCGTTGTTGGCCCTCGGGATTCACCCCTCCACTTT,CASSVVGPRDSPLHF
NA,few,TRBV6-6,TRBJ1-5,TGTGCCAGCAGTTTTGGAGAAAGCAATCAGCCCCAGCATTTT,CASSFGESNQPQHF
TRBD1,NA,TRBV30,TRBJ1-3,TGTGCCTGGGAGGGCATTGACAGGGGAGGAGAGGGAAACACCATATATTTT,CAWEGIDRGGEGNTIYF
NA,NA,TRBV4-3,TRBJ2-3,TGCGCCAGCAGCCAAGGGCGACTTGCCTTTGATACGCAGTATTTT,CASSQGRLAFDTQYF
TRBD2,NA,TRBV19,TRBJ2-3,TGTGCCAGTAGGAAGAGCGGGGGCCCAGATACGCAGTATTTT,CASRKSGGPDTQYF
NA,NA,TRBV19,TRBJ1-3,TGTGCCAGTAGTCCAGACATCTACACCATATATTTT,CASSPDIYTIYF
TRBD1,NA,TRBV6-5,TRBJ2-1,TGTGCCACTCAGACGGGACAGGGAAACCCCAATGAGCAGTTCTTC,CATQTGQGNPNEQFF
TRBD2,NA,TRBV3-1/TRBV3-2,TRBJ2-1,TGTGCCAGCAGCCAAGGTTTATCAGCGGGGGGGAGGAATGAGCAGTTCTTC,CASSQGLSAGGRNEQFF
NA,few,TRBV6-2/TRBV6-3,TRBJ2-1,TGTGCCAGCAGTTACCTGCGCAGTCAGGACAATGAGCAGTTCTTC,CASSYLRSQDNEQFF
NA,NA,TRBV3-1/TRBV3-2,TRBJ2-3,TGTGCCAGCAGCCAAGGCCCCCAGCGGGCCCGCCCCACAGATACGCAGTATTTT,CASSQGPQRARPTDTQYF
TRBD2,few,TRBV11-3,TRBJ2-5,TGTGCCAGCAGCTTGGATTGGGAGAGCGGGGGGGGAGAGACCCAGTACTTC,CASSLDWESGGGETQYF
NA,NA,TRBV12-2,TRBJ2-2,TGTGCAAGTCGCTTAGCGGTGTCGGGGACTAGCGTGACTTTGTCGAACACCGGGGAGCTGTTTTTT,CASRLAVSGTSVTLSNTGELFF
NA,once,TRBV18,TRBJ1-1,TGTGCCAGCTCACCAGGGCGGGCTGAAGCTTTCTTT,CASSPGRAEAFF
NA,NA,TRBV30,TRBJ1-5,TGTGCCTGGAGTGTCCGGGAGTTCCAGCCCCAGCATTTT,CAWSVREFQPQHF
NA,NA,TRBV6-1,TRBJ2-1,TGTGCCAGCAGTGACGGCCCGGGTTCCAGCAATGAGCAGTTCTTC,CASSDGPGSSNEQFF
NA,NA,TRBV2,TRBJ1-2,TGTGCCAGCAGTGAAACAGGGCCCTATGGCTACACCTTC,CASSETGPYGYTF
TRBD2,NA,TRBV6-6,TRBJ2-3,TGTGCCAGCAGTTACTGGCTAGCGGGAGGCACAGATACGCAGTATTTT,CASSYWLAGGTDTQYF